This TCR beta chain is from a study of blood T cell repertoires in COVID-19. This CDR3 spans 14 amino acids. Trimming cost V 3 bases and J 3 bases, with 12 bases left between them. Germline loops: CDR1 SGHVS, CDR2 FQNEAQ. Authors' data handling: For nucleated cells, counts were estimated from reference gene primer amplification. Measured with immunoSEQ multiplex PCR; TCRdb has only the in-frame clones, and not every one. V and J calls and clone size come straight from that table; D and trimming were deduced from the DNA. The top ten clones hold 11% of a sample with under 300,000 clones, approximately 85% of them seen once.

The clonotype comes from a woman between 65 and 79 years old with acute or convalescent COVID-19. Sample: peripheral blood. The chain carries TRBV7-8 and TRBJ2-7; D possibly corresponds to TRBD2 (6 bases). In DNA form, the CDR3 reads TGTGCCAGCAGCTTGGGCGGGGCGGTCTACGAGCAGTACTTC. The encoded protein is CASSLGGAVYEQYF.